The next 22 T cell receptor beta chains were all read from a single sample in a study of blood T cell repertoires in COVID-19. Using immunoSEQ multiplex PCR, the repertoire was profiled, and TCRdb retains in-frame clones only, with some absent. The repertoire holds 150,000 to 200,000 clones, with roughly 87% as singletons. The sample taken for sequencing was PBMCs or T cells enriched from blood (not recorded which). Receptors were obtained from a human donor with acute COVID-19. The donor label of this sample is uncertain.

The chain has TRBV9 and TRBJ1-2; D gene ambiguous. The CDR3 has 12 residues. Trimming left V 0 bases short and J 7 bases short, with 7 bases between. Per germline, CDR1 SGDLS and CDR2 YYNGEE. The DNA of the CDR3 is TGTGCCAGCAGCGTAGGTGAGAGTGGCTACACCTTC. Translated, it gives CASSVGESGYTF.

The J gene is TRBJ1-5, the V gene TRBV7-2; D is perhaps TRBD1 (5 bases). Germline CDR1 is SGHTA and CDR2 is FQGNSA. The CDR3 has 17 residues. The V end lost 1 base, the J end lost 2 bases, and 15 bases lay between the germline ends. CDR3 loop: CASSLVLGGGGNQPQHF. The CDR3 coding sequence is TGTGCCAGCAGCTTAGTGTTAGGCGGGGGAGGCAATCAGCCCCAGCATTTT.

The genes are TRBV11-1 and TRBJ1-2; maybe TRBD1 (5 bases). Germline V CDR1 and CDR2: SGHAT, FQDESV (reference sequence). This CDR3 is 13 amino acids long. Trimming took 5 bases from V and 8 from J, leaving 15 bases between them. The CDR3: CASSHPKGLGYTF. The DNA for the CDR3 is TGTGCCAGCAGCCACCCAAAGGGGCTCGGCTACACCTTC. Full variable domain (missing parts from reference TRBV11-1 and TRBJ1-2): EAEVAQSPRYKITEKSQAVAFWCDPISGHATLYWYRQILGQGPELLVQFQDESVVDDSQLPKDRFSAERLKGVDSTLKIQPAELGDSAMYLCASSHPKGLGYTFGSGTRLTVV.

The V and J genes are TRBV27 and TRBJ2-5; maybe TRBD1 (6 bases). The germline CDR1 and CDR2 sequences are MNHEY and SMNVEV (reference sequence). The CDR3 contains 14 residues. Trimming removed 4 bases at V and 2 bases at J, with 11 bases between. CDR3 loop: CASSWAGEQETQYF. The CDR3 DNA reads TGTGCCAGCAGTTGGGCAGGGGAGCAAGAGACCCAGTACTTC.

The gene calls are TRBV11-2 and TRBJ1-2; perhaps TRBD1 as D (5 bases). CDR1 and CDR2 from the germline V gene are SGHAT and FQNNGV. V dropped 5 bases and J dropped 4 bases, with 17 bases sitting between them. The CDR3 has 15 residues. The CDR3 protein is CASSAVRRDGYGYTF. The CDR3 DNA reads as TGTGCCAGCAGCGCCGTCAGGCGGGACGGCTATGGCTACACCTTC.

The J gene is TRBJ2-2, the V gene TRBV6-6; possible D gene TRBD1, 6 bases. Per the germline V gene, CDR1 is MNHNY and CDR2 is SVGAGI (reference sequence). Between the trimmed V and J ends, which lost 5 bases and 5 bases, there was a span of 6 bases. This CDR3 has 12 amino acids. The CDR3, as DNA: TGTGCCAGCAGTGGGACAACCGGGGAGCTGTTTTTT. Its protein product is CASSGTTGELFF.

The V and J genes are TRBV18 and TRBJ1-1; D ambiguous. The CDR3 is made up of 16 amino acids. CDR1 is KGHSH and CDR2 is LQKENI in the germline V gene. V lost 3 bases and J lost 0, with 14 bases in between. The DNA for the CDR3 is TGTGCCAGCTCACCCCAGGCTGGAGGGATGAACACTGAAGCTTTCTTT. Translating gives CASSPQAGGMNTEAFF.

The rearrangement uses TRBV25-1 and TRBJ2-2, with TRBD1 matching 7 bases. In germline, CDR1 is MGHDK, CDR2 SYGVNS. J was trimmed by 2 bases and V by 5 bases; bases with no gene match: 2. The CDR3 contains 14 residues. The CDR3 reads CASSLGGNTGELFF. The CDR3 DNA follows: TGTGCCAGCAGTCTAGGGGGCAACACCGGGGAGCTGTTTTTT. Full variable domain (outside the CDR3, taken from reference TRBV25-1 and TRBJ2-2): EADIYQTPRYLVIGTGKKITLECSQTMGHDKMYWYQQDPGMELHLIHYSYGVNSTEKGDLSSESTVSRIRTEHFPLTLESARPSHTSQYLCASSLGGNTGELFFGEGSRLTVL.

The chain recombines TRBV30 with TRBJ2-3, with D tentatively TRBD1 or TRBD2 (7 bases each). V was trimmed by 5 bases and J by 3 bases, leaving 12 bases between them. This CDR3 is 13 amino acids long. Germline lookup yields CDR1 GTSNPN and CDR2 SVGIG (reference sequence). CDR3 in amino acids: CAWGEGATDTQYF. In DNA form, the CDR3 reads TGTGCCTGGGGGGAGGGGGCAACAGATACGCAGTATTTT.

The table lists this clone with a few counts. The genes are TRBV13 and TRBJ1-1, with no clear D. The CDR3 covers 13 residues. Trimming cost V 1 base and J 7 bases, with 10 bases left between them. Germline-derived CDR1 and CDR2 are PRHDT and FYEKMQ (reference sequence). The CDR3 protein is CASSLDGGVEAFF. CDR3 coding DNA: TGTGCCAGCAGCTTAGATGGCGGCGTTGAAGCTTTCTTT.

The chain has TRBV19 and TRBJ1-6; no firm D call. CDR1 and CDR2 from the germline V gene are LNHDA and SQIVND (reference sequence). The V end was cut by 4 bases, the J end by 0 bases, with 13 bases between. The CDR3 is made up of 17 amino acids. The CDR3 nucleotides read TGTGCCAGTAGTACGGAGACCGGGAGCTCCTATAATTCACCCCTCCACTTT. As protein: CASSTETGSSYNSPLHF.

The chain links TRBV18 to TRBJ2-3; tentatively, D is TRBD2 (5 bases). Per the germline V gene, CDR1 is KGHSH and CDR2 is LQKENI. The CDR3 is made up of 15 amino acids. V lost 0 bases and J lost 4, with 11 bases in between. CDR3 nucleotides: TGTGCCAGCTCACCACCGAGTCGGGGTGCAGATACGCAGTATTTT. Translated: CASSPPSRGADTQYF.

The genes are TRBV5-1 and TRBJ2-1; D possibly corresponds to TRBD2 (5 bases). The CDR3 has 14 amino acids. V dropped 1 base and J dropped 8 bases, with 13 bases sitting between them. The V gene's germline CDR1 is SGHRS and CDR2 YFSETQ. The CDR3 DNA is TGCGCCAGCAGCTTGACTGGGAGCTCCGATGAGCAGTTCTTC. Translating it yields CASSLTGSSDEQFF. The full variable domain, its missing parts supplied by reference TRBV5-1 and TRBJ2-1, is KAGVTQTPRYLIKTRGQQVTLSCSPISGHRSVSWYQQTPGQGLQFLFEYFSETQRNKGNFPGRFSGRQFSNSRSEMNVSTLELGDSALYLCASSLTGSSDEQFFGPGTRLTVL.

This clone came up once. The CDR3: CASSPPGIYEQYF. The CDR3 DNA sequence: TGTGCCAGCTCACCCCCGGGGATCTACGAGCAGTACTTC. V is TRBV18 and J is TRBJ2-7, with D possibly matching TRBD2 (5 bases). Trimming stripped 3 bases from V and 3 bases from J, with 9 bases between. This CDR3 comprises 13 residues. Germline loops: CDR1 KGHSH, CDR2 LQKENI.

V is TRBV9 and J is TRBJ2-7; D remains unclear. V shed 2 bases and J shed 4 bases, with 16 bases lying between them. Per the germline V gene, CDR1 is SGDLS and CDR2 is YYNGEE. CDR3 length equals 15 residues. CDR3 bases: TGTGCCAGCAGCGTTTCCATTCTGGGCCCTTACGAGCAGTACTTC. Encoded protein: CASSVSILGPYEQYF.

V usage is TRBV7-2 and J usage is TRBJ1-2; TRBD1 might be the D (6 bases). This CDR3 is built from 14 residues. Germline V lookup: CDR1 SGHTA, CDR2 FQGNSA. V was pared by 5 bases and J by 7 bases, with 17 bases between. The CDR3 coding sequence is TGTGCCAGCAGCCCTTCGTCCGACAGGCCTGGCTACACCTTC. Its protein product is CASSPSSDRPGYTF.

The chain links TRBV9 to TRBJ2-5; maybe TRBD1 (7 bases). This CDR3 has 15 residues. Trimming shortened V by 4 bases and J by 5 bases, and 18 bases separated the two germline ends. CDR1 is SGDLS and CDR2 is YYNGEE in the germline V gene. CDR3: CASSLGTARGETQYF. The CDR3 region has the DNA TGTGCCAGCAGCTTGGGGACAGCCCGGGGGGAGACCCAGTACTTC.

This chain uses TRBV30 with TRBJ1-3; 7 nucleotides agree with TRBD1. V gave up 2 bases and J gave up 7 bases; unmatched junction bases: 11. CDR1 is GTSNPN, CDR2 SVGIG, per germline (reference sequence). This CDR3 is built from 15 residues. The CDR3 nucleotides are TGTGCCTGGAGTAACGGAGGGGGCCCCGGGAACACCATATATTTT. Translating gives CAWSNGGGPGNTIYF.

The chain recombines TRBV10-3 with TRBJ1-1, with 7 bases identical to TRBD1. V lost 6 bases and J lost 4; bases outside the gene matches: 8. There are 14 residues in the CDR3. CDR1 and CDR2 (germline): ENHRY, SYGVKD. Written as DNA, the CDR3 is TGTGCCATCAGAGGACGACAGGGTATCACTGAAGCTTTCTTT. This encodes CAIRGRQGITEAFF.

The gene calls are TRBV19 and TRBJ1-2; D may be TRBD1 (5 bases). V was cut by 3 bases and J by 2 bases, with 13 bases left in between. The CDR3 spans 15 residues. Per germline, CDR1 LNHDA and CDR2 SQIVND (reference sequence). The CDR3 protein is CASSIGWGVNYGYTF. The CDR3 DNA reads TGTGCCAGTAGTATTGGTTGGGGCGTCAACTATGGCTACACCTTC.

CDR3 bases: TGTGCCACCAGTGATAGTACCGGGACAGGGTTCCGCTACACCTTC. Residues: CATSDSTGTGFRYTF. The chain is built from TRBV24-1 and TRBJ1-2, with 9 bases that match TRBD1. CDR3 size: 15 residues. With V trimmed by 3 bases and J by 9 bases, 10 bases remained unmatched. Germline V lookup: CDR1 KGHDR, CDR2 SFDVKD.

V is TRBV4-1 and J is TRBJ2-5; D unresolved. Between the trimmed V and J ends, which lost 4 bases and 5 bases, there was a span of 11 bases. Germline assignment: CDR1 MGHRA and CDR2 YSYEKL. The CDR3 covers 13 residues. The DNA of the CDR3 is TGCGCCAGCAGCCCCCGAGTGGGCGAGACCCAGTACTTC. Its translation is CASSPRVGETQYF.